A single sample gave rise to the 32 T cell receptor beta chains below, sequenced in a study of blood T cell repertoires in COVID-19. Sequencing used immunoSEQ multiplex PCR; TCRdb keeps in-frame clones, though not all of them. Of about 130,000 clones listed, 86% are singletons. Sequencing input: peripheral blood. These receptors all come from a woman in her 70s with COVID-19, enrolled during active disease.

The J gene is TRBJ1-2, the V gene TRBV6-5; 7 bases fit TRBD1. Germline CDR1 reads MNHEY; CDR2 reads SVGAGI. Trimming at V came to 7 bases and at J to 4 bases, leaving 6 bases not matched to a gene. This CDR3 comprises 13 residues. This CDR3 is CASTQGRVYGYTF. CDR3 in DNA: TGTGCCAGCACACAGGGGCGCGTCTATGGCTACACCTTC.

This chain joins TRBV6-5 and TRBJ1-1; no clear D. The length of the CDR3 is 12 residues. Germline CDR1 reads MNHEY; CDR2 reads SVGAGI. The ends were cut back, 7 bases at V and 1 base at J, with 7 bases in the middle. CDR3 region: CASTTKNTEAFF. CDR3 DNA: TGTGCCAGCACCACTAAGAACACTGAAGCTTTCTTT.

V is TRBV18 and J is TRBJ2-7; a possible D gene is TRBD1 (5 bases). The CDR3 spans 13 residues. Deletions cut 4 bases from V and 3 bases from J, with 10 bases between. Germline V gene lookup returns CDR1 KGHSH and CDR2 LQKENI. This chain's CDR3 is CASSRQGNYEQYF. CDR3 DNA: TGTGCCAGCTCACGGCAGGGTAACTACGAGCAGTACTTC.

This clone is a singleton in its sample. One end of the junction fails to match germline, which may point to a read error. As DNA, the CDR3 is TGTGCCAGCAGTTTCGGGTTGCGGCCGGGACAGGAAAATTTC. Translating it yields CASSFGLRPGQENF. The chain links TRBV28 to TRBJ2-7, with TRBD1 identical over 8 bases. Germline V gene sequence: CDR1 MDHEN, CDR2 SYDVKM. This CDR3 has 14 residues.

The chain's CDR3 is CASSSRQGAGDTQYF. The CDR3 DNA is TGTGCCAGCAGCTCGAGACAGGGGGCGGGAGATACGCAGTATTTT. This chain joins TRBV6-6 and TRBJ2-3; 10 bases are shared with TRBD1. This CDR3 comprises 15 residues. Per the germline V gene, CDR1 is MNHNY and CDR2 is SVGAGI (reference sequence). Trimming at V came to 6 bases and at J to 5 bases, leaving 8 bases not matched to a gene.

The chain combines TRBV19 with TRBJ2-2, with 9 bases identical to TRBD2. V lost 4 bases to trimming and J lost 5 bases; unmatched junction nucleotides: 5. CDR3 length: 15 amino acids. Germline CDR1 reads LNHDA; CDR2 reads SQIVND (reference sequence). CDR3 nucleotides: TGTGCCAGTAGTACTCTAGCGGGGCGGACCGGGGAGCTGTTTTTT. It specifies CASSTLAGRTGELFF.

This clone showed up just once. The V call is TRBV19, the J call TRBJ1-4; 8 nucleotides align to TRBD1. CDR1 is LNHDA and CDR2 is SQIVND in the germline V gene (reference sequence). The CDR3 runs 16 residues. With V trimmed by 6 bases and J by 3 bases, 9 bases remained unmatched. The CDR3 protein is CASRLGQGEANEKLFF. The CDR3 DNA reads TGTGCCAGTAGACTCGGACAGGGAGAGGCTAATGAAAAACTGTTTTTT. Variable domain in full (rest from reference TRBV19 and TRBJ1-4): DGGITQSPKYLFRKEGQNVTLSCEQNLNHDAMYWYRQDPGQGLRLIYYSQIVNDFQKGDIAEGYSVSREKKESFPLTVTSAQKNPTAFYLCASRLGQGEANEKLFFGSGTQLSVL.

This chain uses TRBV3-1 (or the pseudogene TRBV3-2) with TRBJ1-3; possible D gene TRBD1, 5 bases. From germline, CDR1 is LGHDT and CDR2 YNNKEL (reference sequence). This CDR3 has 16 residues. V dropped 8 bases and J dropped 0 bases, with 17 bases sitting between them. CDR3 coding DNA: TGTGCCAGCGCTAAAGGGGCTTCGTCCTCTGGAAACACCATATATTTT. It specifies CASAKGASSSGNTIYF.

The chain employs TRBV9 and TRBJ1-4, with 10 positions matching TRBD1. V gave up 2 bases and J gave up 8 bases; unmatched junction bases: 6. Germline CDR1 reads SGDLS; CDR2 reads YYNGEE. This CDR3 spans 15 amino acids. CDR3 loop: CASSVRTGGSEKLFF. DNA of the CDR3: TGTGCCAGCAGCGTTAGGACAGGGGGTTCGGAAAAACTGTTTTTT.

In nucleotides, the CDR3 is TGTGCCAGCAGCTTAGCTTCTGGGGGGGGGATTGAGTACGAGCAGTACTTC. This encodes CASSLASGGGIEYEQYF. This rearrangement joins TRBV7-2 to TRBJ2-7; TRBD2 matches at 7 bases. J was trimmed by 4 bases and V by 0 bases; bases with no gene match: 12. Germline values: CDR1 SGHTA, CDR2 FQGNSA. The CDR3 is 17 amino acids.

The chain recombines TRBV30 with TRBJ1-6, with TRBD1 identical over 8 bases. Looked up from germline, CDR1 is GTSNPN and CDR2 is SVGIG (reference sequence). V was clipped by 2 bases and J by 4 bases; unmatched bases: 4. This CDR3 spans 15 amino acids. The CDR3: CAWSTNRGYNSPLHF. The CDR3 DNA is TGTGCCTGGAGTACTAACAGGGGGTATAATTCACCCCTCCACTTT.

This rearrangement joins TRBV2 to TRBJ2-1; D is unclear. This CDR3 is built from 12 residues. Germline CDR1 is SNHLY and CDR2 is FYNNEI. Trimming shortened V by 7 bases and J by 5 bases, and 9 bases separated the two germline ends. This CDR3 is CASTETHNEQFF. The CDR3 DNA reads TGTGCCAGCACGGAGACCCACAATGAGCAGTTCTTC.

The J gene is TRBJ1-2, the V gene TRBV28, with D perhaps matching TRBD1 (6 bases). Trimming stripped 3 bases from V and 7 bases from J, with 12 bases between. The CDR3 sequence is 13 residues long. In germline, CDR1 is MDHEN, CDR2 SYDVKM. The CDR3 DNA sequence: TGTGCCAGCAGTTTGGGGCAGGGGTTTGGCTACACCTTC. Protein product: CASSLGQGFGYTF.

The chain employs TRBV11-2 and TRBJ1-1; D possibly corresponds to TRBD1 (5 bases). Germline loops: CDR1 SGHAT, CDR2 FQNNGV. The CDR3 spans 14 residues. V gave up 6 bases and J gave up 1 base, with 12 bases separating them. The CDR3 protein is CASRPGFRNTEAFF. The CDR3 DNA reads TGTGCCAGCAGGCCAGGGTTTCGGAACACTGAAGCTTTCTTT. Drawing the rest from reference TRBV11-2 and TRBJ1-1, the complete variable domain is EAGVAQSPRYKIIEKRQSVAFWCNPISGHATLYWYQQILGQGPKLLIQFQNNGVVDDSQLPKDRFSAERLKGVDSTLKIQPAKLEDSAVYLCASRPGFRNTEAFFGQGTRLTVV.

This clone was recorded only once. The chain couples TRBV25-1 to TRBJ1-5; no clear D. The CDR3 contains 18 residues. Trimming left V 7 bases short and J 2 bases short, with 24 bases between. Germline CDR1 is MGHDK and CDR2 is SYGVNS. The CDR3 nucleotides read TGTGCCAGCAAGCAGGAGGGTATCCGCCCGGGGTGCAATCAGCCCCAGCATTTT. It is translated as CASKQEGIRPGCNQPQHF.

V is TRBV10-3 and J is TRBJ1-1; no reliable D call. V was cut by 3 bases and J by 3 bases, with 8 bases left in between. Germline assignment: CDR1 ENHRY and CDR2 SYGVKD. The CDR3 loop spans 13 amino acids. CDR3 DNA sequence: TGTGCCATCAGTGATAGGGAGTACACTGAAGCTTTCTTT. This gives the protein CAISDREYTEAFF.

The chain couples TRBV7-2 to TRBJ1-6; maybe TRBD1 (5 bases). The V and J ends lost 8 bases and 4 bases respectively, with 12 bases between them. The germline gives CDR1 SGHTA, CDR2 FQGNSA. The CDR3 loop spans 14 amino acids. CDR3 protein: CASAGTDYNSPLHF. The CDR3 DNA reads as TGTGCCAGCGCGGGGACCGATTATAATTCACCCCTCCACTTT.

This clone was seen once. The chain has TRBV10-3 and TRBJ1-6, with 8 bases that match TRBD1. Germline trimming cut 5 bases from V and 5 bases from J; bases unmatched to any gene: 5. This CDR3 contains 15 residues. Germline CDR1 reads ENHRY; CDR2 reads SYGVKD. Here the CDR3 DNA reads TGTGCCATCAGTCCGGACAGGGCCCATAATTCACCCCTCCACTTT. This codes for CAISPDRAHNSPLHF.

The chain has TRBV6-4 and TRBJ2-3, with a weak D call TRBD2 (5 bases). Germline V CDR1 and CDR2: MRHNA, SNTAGT. The CDR3 runs to 13 residues. Trimming shortened V by 10 bases and J by 1 base, and 12 bases separated the two germline ends. The CDR3 DNA sequence: TGTGCCACCGCAGCGGCGGGCACAGATACGCAGTATTTT. Its translation: CATAAAGTDTQYF.

J is TRBJ1-5 and V is TRBV9, with D unclear. There are 13 residues in the CDR3. With 2 bases removed from V and 10 bases from J, the gap between germline ends came to 13 bases. Germline V gene sequence: CDR1 SGDLS, CDR2 YYNGEE. The chain's CDR3 is CASSVGHDTPQHF. DNA of the CDR3: TGTGCCAGCAGCGTCGGCCACGACACTCCCCAGCATTTT.

Only one count was recorded for this clone. CDR3 loop: CASRLDRGGSSPLHF. The CDR3 nucleotides read TGTGCCAGCAGACTCGACAGGGGGGGATCTTCACCCCTCCACTTT. The chain carries TRBV6-5 and TRBJ1-6, with 9 bases that match TRBD1. This CDR3 spans 15 amino acids. The junction had 9 bases not matched to a gene; V was cut back by 6 bases and J by 9 bases. Germline CDR1 is MNHEY and CDR2 is SVGAGI.

This clone was found once. This CDR3 reads CASSQDGRGAGYTF. CDR3 in DNA: TGCGCCAGCAGCCAAGACGGGAGGGGCGCTGGCTACACCTTC. The rearrangement uses TRBV4-1 and TRBJ1-2; D is possibly TRBD1 (5 bases). The germline V and J ends were trimmed by 0 bases and 7 bases, with 12 bases remaining between them. This CDR3 region has 14 residues. Germline CDR1 and CDR2: MGHRA and YSYEKL.

The V and J genes are TRBV6-5 and TRBJ1-1; D possibly corresponds to TRBD1 (5 bases). The CDR3 extends over 16 amino acids. Germline loops: CDR1 MNHEY, CDR2 SVGAGI. The germline V and J ends were trimmed by 2 bases and 4 bases, with 17 bases remaining between them. CDR3 loop: CASSYTGGRGGTEAFF. CDR3 coding DNA: TGTGCCAGCAGTTACACAGGTGGGAGGGGCGGCACTGAAGCTTTCTTT.

The J gene is TRBJ2-1, the V gene TRBV5-1, with 9 bases lining up with TRBD1. The CDR3 is made up of 14 amino acids. J was trimmed by 10 bases and V by 4 bases; bases with no gene match: 9. Germline V gene lookup returns CDR1 SGHRS and CDR2 YFSETQ. CDR3 coding DNA: TGCGCCAGCAGCCCCGGGACAGGGAAGGGGGAGCAGTTCTTC. Encoded protein: CASSPGTGKGEQFF.

This chain connects TRBV28 to TRBJ2-7, with a possible D match to TRBD2 (7 bases). The germline V and J ends were trimmed by 8 bases and 1 base, with 18 bases remaining between them. The germline V gene encodes CDR1 MDHEN and CDR2 SYDVKM. The CDR3 consists of 15 residues. CDR3 bases: TGTGCCAGCTGCAACGGGGGGCAGGTGTCCTACGAGCAGTACTTC. It codes for CASCNGGQVSYEQYF.

The V gene is TRBV2, the J gene TRBJ2-7; D is possibly TRBD1 (6 bases). The CDR3 is 13 amino acids. V lost 2 bases to trimming and J lost 7 bases, with 12 bases between them. Germline V gene sequence: CDR1 SNHLY, CDR2 FYNNEI. The CDR3 loop is CASSELEGDEQYF. CDR3 DNA sequence: TGTGCCAGCAGTGAACTTGAGGGGGATGAGCAGTACTTC.

The rearrangement links TRBV5-1 to TRBJ1-3, with TRBD1 as a possible D gene (5 bases). This CDR3 contains 20 residues. Germline loops: CDR1 SGHRS, CDR2 YFSETQ. V gave up 4 bases and J gave up 0 bases, with 26 bases separating them. CDR3 bases: TGCGCCAGCAGCCGCCGTTCACCAGGGCCGACTCCGTTCTCTGGAAACACCATATATTTT. Its protein product is CASSRRSPGPTPFSGNTIYF. The full variable domain, completed using reference TRBV5-1 and TRBJ1-3, is KAGVTQTPRYLIKTRGQQVTLSCSPISGHRSVSWYQQTPGQGLQFLFEYFSETQRNKGNFPGRFSGRQFSNSRSEMNVSTLELGDSALYLCASSRRSPGPTPFSGNTIYFGEGSWLTVV.

V gene TRBV9 combines with J gene TRBJ2-7; tentatively, D is TRBD2 (5 bases). V dropped 4 bases and J dropped 0 bases, with 11 bases sitting between them. The CDR3 totals 14 residues. Germline CDR1 SGDLS, CDR2 YYNGEE. The DNA of the CDR3 is TGTGCCAGCAGCCCCCGGGATCCCTCCTACGAGCAGTACTTC. It yields the protein CASSPRDPSYEQYF.

CDR3 bases: TGCGCCAGCAGCCCCGGGACAGGGAGCTACGAGCAGTACTTC. Translation gives CASSPGTGSYEQYF. The genes are TRBV5-1 and TRBJ2-7; TRBD1 aligns across 9 bases. Trimming at V came to 4 bases and at J to 3 bases, leaving 5 bases not matched to a gene. The CDR3 spans 14 residues. Germline V gene sequence: CDR1 SGHRS, CDR2 YFSETQ.

The rearrangement links TRBV28 to TRBJ2-7; D is undetermined. Per germline, CDR1 MDHEN and CDR2 SYDVKM. The V end was cut by 5 bases, the J end by 1 base, with 6 bases between. The CDR3 extends over 12 amino acids. The CDR3 is CASSGKSYEQYF. The CDR3, as DNA: TGTGCCAGCAGTGGCAAATCCTACGAGCAGTACTTC.

The chain carries TRBV6-5 and TRBJ2-7; D is possibly TRBD1 (6 bases). V was clipped by 6 bases and J by 1 base, with 13 bases between them. This CDR3 is 14 amino acids long. The germline V gene has CDR1 MNHEY and CDR2 SVGAGI. CDR3 DNA: TGTGCCAGCAGCCGTACCCAGGGGTCCTACGAGCAGTACTTC. It codes for CASSRTQGSYEQYF.

This chain links TRBV6-1 with TRBJ2-7; D unresolved. The CDR3 totals 13 residues. The V and J ends lost 2 bases and 0 bases respectively, with 5 bases between them. Per the germline V gene, CDR1 is MNHNS and CDR2 is SASEGT. The CDR3 here is CASSERRSYEQYF. The CDR3 DNA reads TGTGCCAGCAGTGAACGTCGCTCCTACGAGCAGTACTTC.